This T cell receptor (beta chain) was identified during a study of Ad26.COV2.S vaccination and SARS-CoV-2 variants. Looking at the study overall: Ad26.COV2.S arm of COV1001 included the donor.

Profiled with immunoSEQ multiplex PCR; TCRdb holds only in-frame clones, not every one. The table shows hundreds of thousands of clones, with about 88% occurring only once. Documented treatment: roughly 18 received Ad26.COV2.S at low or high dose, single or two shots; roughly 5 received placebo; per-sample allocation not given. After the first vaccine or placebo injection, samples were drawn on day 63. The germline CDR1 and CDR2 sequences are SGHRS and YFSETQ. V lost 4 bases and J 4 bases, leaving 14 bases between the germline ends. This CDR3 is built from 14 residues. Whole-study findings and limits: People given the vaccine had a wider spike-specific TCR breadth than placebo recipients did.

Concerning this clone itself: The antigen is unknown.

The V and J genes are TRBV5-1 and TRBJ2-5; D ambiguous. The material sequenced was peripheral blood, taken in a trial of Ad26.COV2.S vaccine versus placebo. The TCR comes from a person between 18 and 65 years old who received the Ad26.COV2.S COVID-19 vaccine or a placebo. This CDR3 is CASSPRQVGETQYF. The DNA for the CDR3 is TGCGCCAGCAGCCCCCGCCAGGTCGGAGAGACCCAGTACTTC.